The 30 T cell receptor beta chains in this list originate from one sample, sequenced in a study of CD8+ T cells in alopecia areata. cDNA prepared by RNA extraction and subsequent reverse transcription served as the template for sequencing. TCRdb's table, derived via immunoSEQ multiplex PCR, lists solely in-frame clones and lacks some. The table shows 95,000 to 100,000 clones, with 50% to 75% occurring only once. Treatment here: oral pan-JAK inhibitor, 5-10 mg twice daily. The sequenced sample was CD8+ T cells sorted from blood, obtained at week 4, from a patient treated with tofacitinib. The origin of the receptors is a human donor with alopecia areata.

V gene TRBV7-2 combines with J gene TRBJ2-5; 10 nucleotides line up with TRBD1. The CDR3 sequence is 14 residues long. With V trimmed by 5 bases and J by 5 bases, 5 bases remained unmatched. Germline values: CDR1 SGHTA, CDR2 FQGNSA. The CDR3 region has the DNA TGTGCCAGCAGCCCGGACAGGGGGAGGGAGACCCAGTACTTC. Translated, it gives CASSPDRGRETQYF.

The table lists this clone with a few counts. V gene TRBV6-5 combines with J gene TRBJ2-7; 14 nucleotides agree with TRBD2. Trimming removed 0 bases from V and 12 bases from J; junction bases left unmatched: 4. CDR1 is MNHEY and CDR2 is SVGAGI in the germline V gene. This CDR3 spans 14 amino acids. The CDR3 here is CASSYSGLAGGWYF. The CDR3 DNA reads as TGTGCCAGCAGTTACTCCGGACTAGCGGGGGGTTGGTACTTC.

This clone has only a few counts. The V gene is TRBV7-7, the J gene TRBJ2-1; TRBD1 or TRBD2 may be the D gene (5 bases each). The CDR3 spans 13 residues. From germline, CDR1 is SSHAT and CDR2 FNYEAQ (reference sequence). V was pared by 2 bases and J by 9 bases, with 11 bases between. The CDR3 DNA reads as TGTGCCAGCAGCTTATCCCCTGGGGGTGAGCAGTTCTTC. Encoded protein: CASSLSPGGEQFF. The full variable domain, its missing parts supplied by reference TRBV7-7 and TRBJ2-1, is GAGVSQSPRYKVTKRGQDVTLRCDPISSHATLYWYQQALGQGPEFLTYFNYEAQPDKSGLPSDRFSAERPEGSISTLTIQRTEQRDSAMYRCASSLSPGGEQFFGPGTRLTVL.

The chain combines TRBV4-1 with TRBJ2-7, with D perhaps being TRBD1 or TRBD2 (6 bases each). Trimming took off 1 base at V and 5 bases at J, with 12 bases between the two ends. CDR3 length equals 14 residues. CDR1 and CDR2 from the germline V gene are MGHRA and YSYEKL. In DNA, the CDR3 is TGCGCCAGCAGCCAAGCTTGGGGGGCGGACGAGCAGTACTTC. It yields the protein CASSQAWGADEQYF.

This clone was counted a few times. The chain employs TRBV25-1 and TRBJ2-7; 7 nucleotides match TRBD2. CDR1 and CDR2 (germline): MGHDK, SYGVNS. CDR3 length equals 14 residues. V gave up 4 bases and J gave up 0 bases; unmatched junction bases: 3. In nucleotides, the CDR3 is TGTGCCAGCAGTGGGTGGACTAGCTCCTACGAGCAGTACTTC. Translated, it gives CASSGWTSSYEQYF.

This clone has more than one count but fewer than ten. V and J are TRBV7-2 and TRBJ2-7, with D perhaps TRBD2 (7 bases). The CDR3 runs to 17 residues. The germline V gene has CDR1 SGHTA and CDR2 FQGNSA. V was cut by 5 bases and J by 2 bases, with 22 bases left in between. The CDR3 protein is CASSGGANPNPPYEQYF. CDR3 DNA sequence: TGTGCCAGCAGCGGGGGGGCGAACCCCAACCCACCCTACGAGCAGTACTTC.

The chain links TRBV4-1 to TRBJ2-2, with D possibly TRBD2 on 5 matching bases. V dropped 9 bases and J dropped 6 bases, with 11 bases sitting between them. Germline-derived CDR1 and CDR2 are MGHRA and YSYEKL. The CDR3 length is 12 residues. As DNA, the CDR3 is TGCGCCAGTAGACGGGATCCCGGGGAGCTGTTTTTT. Its protein product is CASRRDPGELFF.

This sequence joins TRBV4-1 and TRBJ1-1; 10 bases are a match to TRBD1. CDR1 is MGHRA, CDR2 YSYEKL, per germline. This CDR3 is 16 amino acids long. The junction had 4 bases not matched to a gene; V was cut back by 0 bases and J by 3 bases. DNA for the CDR3: TGCGCCAGCAGCCAAGAAGGGACAGGGGAAGACACTGAAGCTTTCTTT. This translates into CASSQEGTGEDTEAFF.

The rearrangement uses TRBV25-1 and TRBJ2-7, with TRBD2 as a possible D gene (5 bases). The CDR3 is 14 residues long. V lost 3 bases and J lost 5, with 14 bases in between. Per germline, CDR1 MGHDK and CDR2 SYGVNS. For the CDR3, the DNA is TGTGCCAGCAGTGAGACACGGGTGACTAACGAGCAGTACTTC. Translated: CASSETRVTNEQYF.

The CDR3 DNA reads as TGCAGCGTTCGGGGACAGCTGAACACTGAAGCTTTCTTT. Residues: CSVRGQLNTEAFF. The gene calls are TRBV29-1 and TRBJ1-1; 7 nucleotides agree with TRBD1. The CDR3 totals 13 residues. Germline loops: CDR1 SQVTM, CDR2 ANQGSEA. V shed 5 bases, J shed 0 bases, and the junction held 3 bases outside the gene matches.

V usage is TRBV29-1 and J usage is TRBJ2-3; TRBD2 matches 10 bases. Germline V gives CDR1 SQVTM, CDR2 ANQGSEA. Trimming took 3 bases from V and 2 from J; bases not matched to a gene: 5. The CDR3 has 15 amino acids. The CDR3 spells CSVDHSGRTTDTQYF. CDR3 bases: TGCAGCGTTGATCATAGCGGGAGGACCACAGATACGCAGTATTTT.

The rearrangement joins TRBV6-5 to TRBJ2-1; D is undetermined. This CDR3 spans 13 amino acids. CDR1 is MNHEY and CDR2 is SVGAGI in the germline V gene. Trimming took off 8 bases at V and 4 bases at J, with 12 bases between the two ends. CDR3 amino acids: CASSSSSYNEQFF. The DNA for the CDR3 is TGTGCCAGCTCGAGTAGCTCTTACAATGAGCAGTTCTTC.

The CDR3 DNA is TGTGCCAGCAGCGTCTCAGGGGGCGGCGAGACCCAGTACTTC. Translated, it gives CASSVSGGGETQYF. This chain joins TRBV9 and TRBJ2-5, with 8 bases aligning to TRBD1. The V and J ends lost 2 bases and 5 bases, in that order; junction bases with no gene match: 5. The CDR3 consists of 14 residues. From germline, CDR1 is SGDLS and CDR2 YYNGEE. The variable domain in full, with the rest retrieved from reference TRBV9 and TRBJ2-5, is DSGVTQTPKHLITATGQRVTLRCSPRSGDLSVYWYQQSLDQGLQFLIQYYNGEERAKGNILERFSAQQFPDLHSELNLSSLELGDSALYFCASSVSGGGETQYFGPGTRLLVL.

This chain connects TRBV25-1 to TRBJ2-3; D might be TRBD2 (6 bases). Trimming took off 3 bases at V and 1 base at J, with 17 bases between the two ends. There are 17 residues in the CDR3. Germline loops: CDR1 MGHDK, CDR2 SYGVNS. The CDR3 sequence is CASSDPTSIIGTDTQYF. CDR3 nucleotide sequence: TGTGCCAGCAGTGATCCCACTAGCATAATTGGCACAGATACGCAGTATTTT.

This clone was counted a few times. The V call is TRBV13, the J call TRBJ2-3, with 12 bases matching TRBD2. CDR3 length: 16 residues. Germline CDR1 PRHDT, CDR2 FYEKMQ (reference sequence). After removal of 4 bases from V and 0 bases from J, the junction contained 2 bases not matched to a gene. CDR3 in DNA: TGTGCCAGCAGCTCTGGACTAGCGGGGAGCACAGATACGCAGTATTTT. Translating it yields CASSSGLAGSTDTQYF.

This chain joins TRBV29-1 and TRBJ2-1; D uncertain. Germline V gene data show CDR1 as SQVTM and CDR2 as ANQGSEA. The V and J ends lost 0 bases and 1 base respectively, with 16 bases between them. The CDR3 is made up of 17 amino acids. CDR3 nucleotide sequence: TGCAGCGTTGAAGATGTTAGCAGCGCGCTTTCCTACAATGAGCAGTTCTTC. It translates to CSVEDVSSALSYNEQFF.

Note on this clone: One end of the junction varies from germline; a read error may be responsible. The gene calls are TRBV28 and TRBJ2-7, with 9 bases lining up with TRBD1. Germline CDR1 is MDHEN and CDR2 is SYDVKM. The length of the CDR3 is 13 residues. DNA for the CDR3: TGTGCCAGCAGTTTAGTACGGGACAGGGTTAGAATCTTC. Its protein is CASSLVRDRVRIF.

The genes are TRBV5-4 and TRBJ1-1; D remains unclear. Trimming removed 4 bases from V and 5 bases from J, with 15 bases in between. Germline V gene lookup returns CDR1 SGHNT and CDR2 YYREEE (reference sequence). CDR3 length: 14 amino acids. For the CDR3, the DNA is TGTGCCAGCAGCGGAGAAGTAAGTGGGACTGAAGCTTTCTTT. Protein product: CASSGEVSGTEAFF.

This clone was observed at least ten times. The chain combines TRBV29-1 with TRBJ2-5, with D possibly TRBD2 on 6 matching bases. CDR3 length: 15 amino acids. Germline-derived CDR1 and CDR2 are SQVTM and ANQGSEA. V was shortened by 0 bases and J by 4 bases, with 15 bases between the two germline ends. In nucleotides, the CDR3 is TGCAGCGTTGAAGAAAGAGTCCAGGGAGGAGAGACCCAGTACTTC. This sequence encodes CSVEERVQGGETQYF.

The chain has TRBV4-1 and TRBJ1-1; TRBD1 might be the D (6 bases). CDR1 is MGHRA, CDR2 YSYEKL, per germline. The V gene lost 0 bases and the J gene lost 4 bases, with 12 bases spanning the gap. This CDR3 is built from 15 residues. CDR3 region: CASSQDSQGVTEAFF. The CDR3 region has the DNA TGCGCCAGCAGCCAAGACTCACAGGGAGTCACTGAAGCTTTCTTT.

J is TRBJ2-1 and V is TRBV27; 10 positions match TRBD2. Unmatched junction bases numbered 10, after V lost 4 bases and J lost 7 bases. The CDR3 is 16 amino acids. Germline CDR1 reads MNHEY; CDR2 reads SMNVEV (reference sequence). The DNA for the CDR3 is TGTGCCAGCAGTTATTTAGCGGGGGGAATTGGTAATGAGCAGTTCTTC. It codes for CASSYLAGGIGNEQFF.

The chain combines TRBV7-9 with TRBJ2-3; D not certain. V was trimmed by 3 bases and J by 4 bases, leaving 5 bases between them. There are 12 residues in the CDR3. Germline V gene lookup returns CDR1 SEHNR and CDR2 FQNEAQ (reference sequence). The DNA of the CDR3 is TGTGCCAGCAGCTTTGGCGCAGATACGCAGTATTTT. This gives the protein CASSFGADTQYF.

This clone has more than one count but fewer than ten. The J gene is TRBJ1-5, the V gene TRBV6-5; D possibly corresponds to TRBD1 (5 bases). This CDR3 comprises 15 residues. The germline V and J ends were trimmed by 0 bases and 3 bases, with 9 bases remaining between them. Germline CDR1 MNHEY, CDR2 SVGAGI. The CDR3, as DNA: TGTGCCAGCAGTTACTCGAAGGGGACCAATCAGCCCCAGCATTTT. This encodes CASSYSKGTNQPQHF.

The chain uses TRBV29-1 and TRBJ2-7; D may match TRBD1 or TRBD2 (5 bases each). Trimming stripped 0 bases from V and 2 bases from J, with 17 bases between. Germline V gene lookup returns CDR1 SQVTM and CDR2 ANQGSEA. The CDR3 totals 16 residues. The CDR3 DNA is TGCAGCGTTGAAGATCGGGTCTCGGGACCCACCTACGAGCAGTACTTC. As protein: CSVEDRVSGPTYEQYF.

The chain combines TRBV5-1 with TRBJ2-1; D remains ambiguous. Trimming cost V 2 bases and J 7 bases, with 4 bases left between them. Germline assignment: CDR1 SGHRS and CDR2 YFSETQ. CDR3 length: 11 residues. The CDR3 DNA reads as TGCGCCAGCAGCTTAATGAATGAGCAGTTCTTC. Residues: CASSLMNEQFF.

The chain is built from TRBV7-9 and TRBJ2-5; a possible D gene is TRBD2 (5 bases). The V gene's germline CDR1 is SEHNR and CDR2 FQNEAQ (reference sequence). V was trimmed by 1 base and J by 7 bases, leaving 13 bases between them. CDR3 size: 14 residues. CDR3 nucleotides: TGTGCCAGCAGCTTAGACGAGGGATATGGGACCCAGTACTTC. It codes for CASSLDEGYGTQYF.

The chain has TRBV7-6 and TRBJ2-4; 8 positions agree with TRBD1. The CDR3 totals 14 residues. Germline loops: CDR1 SGHVS, CDR2 FNYEAQ. Trimming cost V 6 bases and J 8 bases; bases outside gene matches: 9. CDR3 residues: CASSSTGQGDIQYF. CDR3 sequence (DNA): TGTGCCAGCAGTTCCACCGGACAGGGAGACATTCAGTACTTC.

V is TRBV7-2 and J is TRBJ1-5; D gene unclear. V gave up 1 base and J gave up 7 bases, with 11 bases separating them. The CDR3 extends over 14 amino acids. Germline loops: CDR1 SGHTA, CDR2 FQGNSA. The CDR3 nucleotides read TGTGCCAGCAGCTTAGGGGTGGGCGGGCAGCCCCAGCATTTT. Encoded protein: CASSLGVGGQPQHF.

The chain combines TRBV4-3 with TRBJ2-2; D may be TRBD1 (5 bases). Trimming took 1 base from V and 5 from J, leaving 11 bases between them. Germline lookup yields CDR1 LGHNA and CDR2 YSLEER. The CDR3 has 15 amino acids. Written as DNA, the CDR3 is TGCGCCAGCAGCCAAGGCTCCCACAGGACCGGGGAGCTGTTTTTT. Translation: CASSQGSHRTGELFF.

The chain employs TRBV7-9 and TRBJ2-1; D is unresolved. This CDR3 has 16 amino acids. The germline V and J ends were trimmed by 0 bases and 6 bases, with 15 bases remaining between them. Looked up from germline, CDR1 is SEHNR and CDR2 is FQNEAQ (reference sequence). The CDR3: CASSLARGFRFNEQFF. CDR3 DNA sequence: TGTGCCAGCAGCTTAGCGCGCGGCTTTAGGTTCAATGAGCAGTTCTTC.